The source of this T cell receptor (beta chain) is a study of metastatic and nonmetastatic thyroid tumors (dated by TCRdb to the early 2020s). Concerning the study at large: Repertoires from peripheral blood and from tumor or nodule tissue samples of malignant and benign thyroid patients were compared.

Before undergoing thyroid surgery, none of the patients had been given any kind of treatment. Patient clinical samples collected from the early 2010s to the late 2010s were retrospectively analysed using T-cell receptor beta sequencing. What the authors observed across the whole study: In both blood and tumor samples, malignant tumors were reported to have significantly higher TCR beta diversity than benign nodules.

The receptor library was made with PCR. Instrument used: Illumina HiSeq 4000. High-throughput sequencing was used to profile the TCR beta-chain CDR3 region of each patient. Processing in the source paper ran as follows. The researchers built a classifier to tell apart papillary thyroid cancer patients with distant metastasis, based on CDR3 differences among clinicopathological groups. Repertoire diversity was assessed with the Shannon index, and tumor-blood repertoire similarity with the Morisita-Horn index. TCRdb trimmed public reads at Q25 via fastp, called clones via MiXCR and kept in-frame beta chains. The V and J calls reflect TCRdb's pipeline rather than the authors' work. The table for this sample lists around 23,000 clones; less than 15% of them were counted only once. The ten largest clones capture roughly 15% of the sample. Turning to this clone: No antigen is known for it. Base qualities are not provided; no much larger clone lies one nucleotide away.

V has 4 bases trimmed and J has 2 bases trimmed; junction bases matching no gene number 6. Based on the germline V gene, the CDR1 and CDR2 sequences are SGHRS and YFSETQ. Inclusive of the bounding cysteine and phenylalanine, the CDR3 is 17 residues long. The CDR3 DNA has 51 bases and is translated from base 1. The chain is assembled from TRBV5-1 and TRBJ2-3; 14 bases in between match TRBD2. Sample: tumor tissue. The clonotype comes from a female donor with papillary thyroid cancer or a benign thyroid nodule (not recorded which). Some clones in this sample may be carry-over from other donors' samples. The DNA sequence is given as TGCGCCAGCAGCCCGGGGACTAGCGGGGGACTCACAGATACGCAGTATTTT. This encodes CASSPGTSGGLTDTQYF.